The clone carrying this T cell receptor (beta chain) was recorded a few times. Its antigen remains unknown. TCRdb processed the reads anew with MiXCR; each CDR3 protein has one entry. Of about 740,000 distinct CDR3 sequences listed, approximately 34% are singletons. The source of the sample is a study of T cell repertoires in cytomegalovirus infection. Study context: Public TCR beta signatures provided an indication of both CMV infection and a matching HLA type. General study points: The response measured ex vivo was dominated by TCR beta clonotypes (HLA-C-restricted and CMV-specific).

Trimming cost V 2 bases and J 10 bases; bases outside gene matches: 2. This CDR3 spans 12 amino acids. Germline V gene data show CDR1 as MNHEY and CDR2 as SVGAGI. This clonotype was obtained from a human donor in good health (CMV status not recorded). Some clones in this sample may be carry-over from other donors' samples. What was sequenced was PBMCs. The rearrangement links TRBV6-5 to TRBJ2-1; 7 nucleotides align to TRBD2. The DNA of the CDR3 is TGTGCCAGCAGTTACATGGGGGGGGAGCAGTTCTTC. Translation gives CASSYMGGEQFF.